The sequence of this T cell receptor beta chain was determined in a study of vaccination effects on CD4 cells after COVID-19. Study overall: After the second dose, samples were taken at median day 72.

Turning to this clone: Its antigen is not identified.

Germline values: CDR1 SEHNR, CDR2 FQNEAQ (reference sequence). The germline V and J ends were trimmed by 2 bases and 5 bases, with 5 bases remaining between them. The CDR3 consists of 12 residues. TCRdb's table, derived via immunoSEQ multiplex PCR, lists solely in-frame clones and lacks some. The sample has about 46,000 clones, about 74% seen once. The culture ran for approximately 10 days before CD4+ T cells were isolated. Documented for the person is a PCR-confirmed SARS-CoV-2 infection occurring between March and December 2020. Participants got two doses of BNT162b2 or mRNA-1273 vaccine. The chain uses TRBV7-9 and TRBJ2-3; D is unresolved. This sequence originates from a human donor who had a prior SARS-CoV-2 infection. The sequencing used CD4+ T cells from PBMCs cultured without peptide, collected after COVID-19 vaccination. CDR3 bases: TGTGCCAGCAGCTTAAGTCGAGATACGCAGTATTTT. Encoded protein: CASSLSRDTQYF.